Shown below are 8 T cell receptor beta chains from a single sample sequenced in a study of OX40 agonist ivuxolimab in advanced cancers. Here immunoSEQ multiplex PCR was the method, and the copy in TCRdb shows in-frame clones only, minus some. The sample shows about 66,000 clones, roughly nine tenths of them seen only once. The source was CD4+ or CD8+ T cells sorted from blood, collected in a trial of the OX40 agonist ivuxolimab. The receptors originated from an adult with an advanced solid tumor such as melanoma, head and neck, liver or kidney cancer.

The chain carries TRBV19 and TRBJ2-7, with D perhaps given as TRBD1 or TRBD2 (5 bases each). The CDR3 is made up of 15 amino acids. V dropped 5 bases and J dropped 6 bases, with 20 bases sitting between them. Germline lookup yields CDR1 LNHDA and CDR2 SQIVND (reference sequence). This CDR3 is CASSWGSGTTTEQYF. The CDR3 DNA follows: TGTGCCAGTAGTTGGGGCTCCGGGACGACCACCGAGCAGTACTTC.

The V and J genes are TRBV13 and TRBJ2-2; no reliable D call. CDR1 and CDR2 (germline): PRHDT, FYEKMQ (reference sequence). V lost 3 bases and J lost 1, with 9 bases in between. The CDR3 sequence is 15 residues long. CDR3 sequence reads: CASSLGYVNTGELFF. The CDR3 DNA is TGTGCCAGCAGCTTGGGTTACGTGAACACCGGGGAGCTGTTTTTT.

This chain joins TRBV27 and TRBJ1-4; perhaps TRBD1 as D (6 bases). CDR3 length equals 16 residues. V was pared by 5 bases and J by 13 bases, with 26 bases between. Germline V gene data show CDR1 as MNHEY and CDR2 as SMNVEV (reference sequence). The CDR3 DNA follows: TGTGCCAGCAGTCCCTCGGGACACACCGAATGGAATAGACTGTTTTTT. Protein sequence: CASSPSGHTEWNRLFF.

The chain employs TRBV5-1 and TRBJ2-5, with D possibly matching TRBD2 (5 bases). Germline V gene data show CDR1 as SGHRS and CDR2 as YFSETQ. The CDR3 length is 15 residues. V lost 2 bases and J lost 8, with 19 bases in between. For the CDR3, the DNA is TGCGCCAGCAGCTTAACCGGAGAGGGAATCGTTACCCAGTACTTC. It yields the protein CASSLTGEGIVTQYF.

The genes are TRBV19 and TRBJ1-5; D remains unclear. The CDR3 runs 15 residues. V was pared by 6 bases and J by 1 base, with 13 bases between. Germline V gene lookup returns CDR1 LNHDA and CDR2 SQIVND (reference sequence). The CDR3 is CASSRGIGSNQPQHF. The CDR3 DNA reads as TGTGCCAGTAGCCGGGGAATTGGCAGCAATCAGCCCCAGCATTTT.

The chain joins TRBV4-1 to TRBJ2-7; D call uncertain. The CDR3 sequence is 12 residues long. Between the trimmed V and J ends, which lost 0 bases and 6 bases, there was a span of 6 bases. Germline V CDR1 and CDR2: MGHRA, YSYEKL. The CDR3 region is CASSQDSVEQYF. CDR3 nucleotides: TGCGCCAGCAGCCAAGACTCGGTCGAGCAGTACTTC.

This chain joins TRBV30 and TRBJ2-7; TRBD2 matches 10 bases. Germline V gene sequence: CDR1 GTSNPN, CDR2 SVGIG (reference sequence). The CDR3 sequence is 15 residues long. The trim removed 5 bases at V and 1 base at J, leaving 8 bases unmatched. The CDR3 spells CAWDTVAGGSYEQYF. CDR3 bases: TGTGCCTGGGACACAGTAGCGGGAGGATCCTACGAGCAGTACTTC.

The chain recombines TRBV10-3 with TRBJ2-1, with D maybe TRBD1 (6 bases). The CDR3 has 16 amino acids. From germline, CDR1 is ENHRY and CDR2 SYGVKD. Trimming took 0 bases from V and 1 from J, leaving 10 bases between them. The CDR3 sequence is CAISESGQGSYNEQFF. As DNA, the CDR3 is TGTGCCATCAGTGAGTCAGGTCAGGGGTCCTACAATGAGCAGTTCTTC.